Below are 27 T cell receptor beta chains sequenced from a single sample in a study of early T cells in non-severe SARS-CoV-2 infection. TCRdb re-called the 5' RACE reads with MiXCR, one entry per CDR3 protein. The sample consists of approximately 37,000 distinct CDR3 sequences, roughly 7.9% of them appearing once. The specimen comprised whole blood, sampled at baseline. The receptors derive from an adult who was a healthcare worker with PCR-confirmed SARS-CoV-2 infection or an uninfected control (not recorded which).

V and J are TRBV6-1 and TRBJ2-7, with 11 bases identical to TRBD1. Germline lookup yields CDR1 MNHNS and CDR2 SASEGT. J gave up 6 bases and V 6 bases, and 4 bases lay outside the gene matches. This CDR3 contains 13 residues. CDR3 amino acids: CASRGTGGIEQYF. The CDR3 DNA follows: TGTGCCAGCAGGGGGACAGGGGGTATCGAGCAGTACTTC.

The chain has TRBV12-3 or TRBV12-4 and TRBJ1-6; no reliable D call. Trimming cost V 6 bases and J 15 bases, with 15 bases left between them. This CDR3 is 12 amino acids long. In DNA form, the CDR3 reads TGTGCCAGCAGCCGAGGACCCGTGGACCTCCACTTT. It yields the protein CASSRGPVDLHF.

V usage is TRBV28 and J usage is TRBJ2-7, with D possibly called TRBD1 or TRBD2 (5 bases each). V was pared by 1 base and J by 4 bases, with 14 bases between. Germline assignment: CDR1 MDHEN and CDR2 SYDVKM. The CDR3 sequence is 15 residues long. DNA for the CDR3: TGTGCCAGCAGTTTATTTGGGGACCGTTCTTACGAGCAGTACTTC. Protein sequence: CASSLFGDRSYEQYF. The variable domain in full, with the rest retrieved from reference TRBV28 and TRBJ2-7, is DVKVTQSSRYLVKRTGEKVFLECVQDMDHENMFWYRQDPGLGLRLIYFSYDVKMKEKGDIPEGYSVSREKKERFSLILESASTNQTSMYLCASSLFGDRSYEQYFGPGTRLTVT.

This clonotype has only a few counts. The chain carries TRBV5-1 and TRBJ2-7; D gene ambiguous. V lost 0 bases to trimming and J lost 0 bases, with 7 bases between them. CDR3 length: 14 residues. Germline CDR1 SGHRS, CDR2 YFSETQ. The CDR3 nucleotides read TGCGCCAGCAGCTTGGGCGAGTCCTCCTACGAGCAGTACTTC. Protein product: CASSLGESSYEQYF.

This clonotype was seen only a few times. The rearrangement joins TRBV4-2 to TRBJ2-3; 8 bases are a match to TRBD2. The germline gives CDR1 LGHNA, CDR2 YNFKEQ. The CDR3 is made up of 15 amino acids. The ends lost 0 bases at V and 6 bases at J; junction bases unmatched: 5. In nucleotides, the CDR3 is TGTGCCAGCAGCCAAGAAGCGGGGGTAAGGGATACGCAGTATTTT. Translated, it gives CASSQEAGVRDTQYF.

The chain has TRBV18 and TRBJ1-1, with 9 bases aligning to TRBD1. With 0 bases clipped from V and 0 bases from J, the junction kept 2 bases outside the gene matches. The germline V gene has CDR1 KGHSH and CDR2 LQKENI. The CDR3 has 16 amino acids. CDR3 loop: CASSPPGQGLNTEAFF. The CDR3, as DNA: TGTGCCAGCTCACCACCGGGACAGGGCTTGAACACTGAAGCTTTCTTT.

The chain has TRBV5-1 and TRBJ2-1; D gene uncertain. Between the trimmed V and J ends, which lost 3 bases and 10 bases, there was a span of 8 bases. The CDR3 runs 11 residues. CDR1 SGHRS and CDR2 YFSETQ come from the germline V gene. The CDR3, as DNA: TGCGCCAGCAGCTCCCCTGGGGAGCAGTTCTTC. Its translation: CASSSPGEQFF.

The rearrangement joins TRBV3-1 to TRBJ2-2; D not resolved. This CDR3 spans 13 amino acids. Per germline, CDR1 LGHDT and CDR2 YNNKEL (reference sequence). The V gene lost 1 base and the J gene lost 4 bases, with 4 bases spanning the gap. CDR3 DNA sequence: TGTGCCAGCAGCCAAGTTACCACCGGGGAGCTGTTTTTT. It specifies CASSQVTTGELFF.

This clonotype was counted ten times or more. The V gene is TRBV19, the J gene TRBJ1-5; no definite D call. The germline gives CDR1 LNHDA, CDR2 SQIVND (reference sequence). The V and J ends lost 0 bases and 7 bases respectively, with 7 bases between them. The CDR3 runs 13 residues. The CDR3: CASSIEGNQPQHF. The CDR3 DNA follows: TGTGCCAGTAGTATAGAGGGGAACCAGCCCCAGCATTTT.

This clonotype was seen repeatedly, ten times or more. V is TRBV20-1 and J is TRBJ1-1; D is possibly TRBD1 (5 bases). Germline lookup yields CDR1 DFQATT and CDR2 SNEGSKA (reference sequence). Deletions cut 5 bases from V and 1 base from J, with 20 bases between. The CDR3 is 16 residues long. The CDR3 DNA sequence: TGCAGTGCTGGGGGTCGTAGAACAGCGCCGAACACTGAAGCTTTCTTT. It yields the protein CSAGGRRTAPNTEAFF.

The chain is built from TRBV6-5 and TRBJ2-3; 7 nucleotides align to TRBD1. V gave up 10 bases and J gave up 3 bases; unmatched junction bases: 13. Germline V CDR1 and CDR2: MNHEY, SVGAGI. This CDR3 contains 15 residues. This CDR3 is CATKGGYRGTDTQYF. CDR3 coding DNA: TGTGCCACCAAGGGTGGGTACAGGGGAACAGATACGCAGTATTTT.

This clonotype was seen a few times. The chain is built from TRBV12-3 or TRBV12-4 and TRBJ1-2; possible D gene TRBD1, 5 bases. The CDR3 spans 11 residues. The V end lost 5 bases, the J end lost 4 bases, and 5 bases lay between the germline ends. CDR3 bases: TGTGCCAGCAGTGGGACCTATGGCTACACCTTC. Protein: CASSGTYGYTF.

The chain combines TRBV7-3 with TRBJ1-1; no reliable D call. Germline-derived CDR1 and CDR2 are SGHTA and FQGTGA. V was clipped by 5 bases and J by 5 bases, with 9 bases between them. CDR3 length equals 12 residues. This CDR3 reads CASSTTGTEAFF. In DNA, the CDR3 is TGTGCCAGCAGCACGACGGGGACTGAAGCTTTCTTT. Based on the CDR3 plus reference TRBV7-3 and TRBJ1-1, the full variable domain is GAGVSQTPSNKVTEKGKYVELRCDPISGHTALYWYRQSLGQGPEFLIYFQGTGAADDSGLPNDRFFAVRPEGSVSTLKIQRTERGDSAVYLCASSTTGTEAFFGQGTRLTVV.

This clonotype was seen a few times. The chain joins TRBV7-9 to TRBJ2-1; TRBD1 agrees at 11 bases. The CDR3 is made up of 17 amino acids. CDR1 is SEHNR and CDR2 is FQNEAQ in the germline V gene (reference sequence). V trimming: 5 bases; J trimming: 5 bases; junction bases outside the gene matches: 11. CDR3 in amino acids: CASSISDRGLLNNEQFF. The DNA for the CDR3 is TGTGCCAGCAGCATATCGGACAGGGGGCTCCTGAACAATGAGCAGTTCTTC.

A few counts support this clonotype. The chain couples TRBV20-1 to TRBJ2-7, with TRBD2 matching 12 bases. CDR3 size: 16 residues. Germline V gene data show CDR1 as DFQATT and CDR2 as SNEGSKA (reference sequence). V lost 3 bases and J lost 6; bases outside the gene matches: 12. The CDR3: CSARQLQLAGGPEQYF. The CDR3 region has the DNA TGCAGTGCTAGGCAACTCCAACTAGCGGGGGGCCCCGAGCAGTACTTC.

This clonotype turned up a few times. This chain links TRBV7-2 with TRBJ2-5; D is uncertain. The CDR3 has 14 amino acids. Germline V gives CDR1 SGHTA, CDR2 FQGNSA. V was shortened by 5 bases and J by 2 bases, with 12 bases between the two germline ends. CDR3 sequence: CASSPSPAQETQYF. CDR3 DNA: TGTGCCAGCAGCCCATCGCCGGCGCAAGAGACCCAGTACTTC.

This clonotype was seen more than once but under ten times. This chain joins TRBV29-1 and TRBJ1-6, with D possibly TRBD1 on 5 matching bases. The CDR3 extends over 13 amino acids. V gave up 1 base and J gave up 5 bases, with 6 bases separating them. From germline, CDR1 is SQVTM and CDR2 ANQGSEA. CDR3 loop: CSVEAGHNSPLHF. CDR3 nucleotides: TGCAGCGTTGAAGCAGGGCATAATTCACCCCTCCACTTT. Looking up the rest from reference TRBV29-1 and TRBJ1-6 gives the full variable domain: SAVISQKPSRDICQRGTSLTIQCQVDSQVTMMFWYRQQPGQSLTLIATANQGSEATYESGFVIDKFPISRPNLTFSTLTVSNMSPEDSSIYLCSVEAGHNSPLHFGNGTRLTVT.

The rearrangement links TRBV29-1 to TRBJ2-3; D is unclear. In germline, CDR1 is SQVTM, CDR2 ANQGSEA. The CDR3 is 11 amino acids. Trimming stripped 2 bases from V and 5 bases from J, with 5 bases between. CDR3 sequence reads: CSVEPQDTQYF. The CDR3 DNA reads TGCAGCGTTGAACCACAAGATACGCAGTATTTT.

This clonotype turned up a few times. This rearrangement joins TRBV18 to TRBJ1-2; possibly TRBD1 for D (6 bases). This CDR3 has 12 residues. The germline V and J ends were trimmed by 8 bases and 5 bases, with 12 bases remaining between them. Per the germline V gene, CDR1 is KGHSH and CDR2 is LQKENI. This CDR3 reads CASKQGSYGYTF. The CDR3, as DNA: TGTGCCAGCAAACAGGGATCGTATGGCTACACCTTC.

This clonotype was recorded a few times. The chain is built from TRBV5-1 and TRBJ1-1; D ambiguous. The CDR3 spans 13 residues. V was trimmed by 5 bases and J by 2 bases, leaving 10 bases between them. CDR1 SGHRS and CDR2 YFSETQ come from the germline V gene. The CDR3 spells CASRLEANTEAFF. The CDR3 coding sequence is TGCGCCAGCAGGCTAGAGGCAAACACTGAAGCTTTCTTT.

V gene TRBV5-1 combines with J gene TRBJ2-7, with 8 positions matching TRBD2. Per the germline V gene, CDR1 is SGHRS and CDR2 is YFSETQ. This CDR3 is built from 18 residues. J lost 2 bases, V lost 0 bases, and 13 bases had no gene match. The DNA of the CDR3 is TGCGCCAGCAGCTTGGCCGCGTCGGGTAGCGGGGAAACCTACGAGCAGTACTTC. Protein product: CASSLAASGSGETYEQYF. The full variable domain, completed using reference TRBV5-1 and TRBJ2-7, is KAGVTQTPRYLIKTRGQQVTLSCSPISGHRSVSWYQQTPGQGLQFLFEYFSETQRNKGNFPGRFSGRQFSNSRSEMNVSTLELGDSALYLCASSLAASGSGETYEQYFGPGTRLTVT.

This clonotype showed up many times. CDR3 bases: TGTGCCAGCAGCGCGACAGGGTGGGAGCAGTACTTC. This sequence encodes CASSATGWEQYF. The rearrangement joins TRBV7-9 to TRBJ2-7, with 7 nucleotides matching TRBD1. CDR3 length equals 12 residues. Germline V lookup: CDR1 SEHNR, CDR2 FQNEAQ (reference sequence). V gave up 5 bases and J gave up 7 bases; unmatched junction bases: 5. The full variable domain, with the rest looked up from reference TRBV7-9 and TRBJ2-7, is DTGVSQNPRHKITKRGQNVTFRCDPISEHNRLYWYRQTLGQGPEFLTYFQNEAQLEKSRLLSDRFSAERPKGSFSTLEIQRTEQGDSAMYLCASSATGWEQYFGPGTRLTVT.

V usage is TRBV6-2 or TRBV6-3 and J usage is TRBJ2-7; 8 positions agree with TRBD1. J gave up 7 bases and V 8 bases, and 10 bases lay outside the gene matches. This CDR3 comprises 13 residues. Per germline, CDR1 MNHEY and CDR2 SVGEGT. CDR3 sequence (DNA): TGTGCCAGCGCGGACAGGGACTCGGCGGAGCAGTACTTC. Translating gives CASADRDSAEQYF.

The V and J genes are TRBV20-1 and TRBJ2-1, with a possible D match to TRBD2 (5 bases). The V gene's germline CDR1 is DFQATT and CDR2 SNEGSKA (reference sequence). The CDR3 totals 16 residues. Trimming left V 6 bases short and J 4 bases short, with 22 bases between. CDR3 sequence: CSAISRAGMGYNEQFF. The CDR3 nucleotides are TGCAGTGCCATCTCCCGGGCCGGGATGGGGTACAATGAGCAGTTCTTC.

This clonotype was found many times. The genes are TRBV18 and TRBJ2-5, with TRBD2 identical over 9 bases. CDR1 is KGHSH, CDR2 LQKENI, per germline. CDR3 length: 19 amino acids. V lost 2 bases and J lost 1; bases outside the gene matches: 14. In DNA, the CDR3 is TGTGCCAGCTCACCAAGTTATCCGGGACTAGCAAAGGGCCAAGAGACCCAGTACTTC. It codes for CASSPSYPGLAKGQETQYF.

This clonotype was picked up a small number of times. The V and J genes are TRBV21-1 and TRBJ1-6. TRBV21-1 is annotated as a pseudogene. The length of the CDR3 is 12 residues. The CDR3 nucleotides are TGTGCCAGCAGCAAAACAATCGATCCCCTCCACTTT. Protein product: CASSKTIDPLHF.

The J gene is TRBJ2-3, the V gene TRBV10-1; no definite D call. CDR1 is WNHNN, CDR2 SYGVQD, per germline (reference sequence). This CDR3 region has 15 residues. V was cut by 0 bases and J by 0 bases, with 7 bases left in between. In DNA, the CDR3 is TGCGCCAGCAGTGAGTCGGACCCTAGCACAGATACGCAGTATTTT. It translates to CASSESDPSTDTQYF.